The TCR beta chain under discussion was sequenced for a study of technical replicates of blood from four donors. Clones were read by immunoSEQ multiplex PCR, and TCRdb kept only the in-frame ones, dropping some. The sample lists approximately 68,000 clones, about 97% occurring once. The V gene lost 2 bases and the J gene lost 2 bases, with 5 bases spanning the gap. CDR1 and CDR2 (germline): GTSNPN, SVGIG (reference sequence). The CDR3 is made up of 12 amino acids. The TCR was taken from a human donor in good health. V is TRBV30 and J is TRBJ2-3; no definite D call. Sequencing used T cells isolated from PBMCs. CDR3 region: CAWSSITDTQYF. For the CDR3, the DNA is TGTGCCTGGAGTTCCATCACAGATACGCAGTATTTT.